The 21 T cell receptor beta chains listed next were all sequenced from one sample in a study of PD-L1 blockade in urothelial cancer. Repertoires were generated with immunoSEQ multiplex PCR, while TCRdb's copy carries only in-frame clones and drops some. The data hold 85,000 to 100,000 clones, with 85% to 95% observed a single time. Source: PBMCs, taken around atezolizumab (anti-PD-L1) treatment. Source of these receptors: a man aged 55 to 70 with urothelial cancer.

In its sample, this clone was seen once. The gene calls are TRBV4-1 and TRBJ2-2, with 10 positions matching TRBD1. Looked up from germline, CDR1 is MGHRA and CDR2 is YSYEKL. The junction had 1 base not matched to a gene; V was cut back by 1 base and J by 2 bases. The CDR3 is 16 amino acids. CDR3 bases: TGCGCCAGCAGCCAAGGACAGGGGGCCAACACCGGGGAGCTGTTTTTT. It translates to CASSQGQGANTGELFF.

The CDR3 bases are TGTGCCAGCAGCTTAGCCCCGGACATACCCTATGGCTACACCTTC. This sequence encodes CASSLAPDIPYGYTF. V is TRBV11-2 and J is TRBJ1-2, with D possibly matching TRBD1 (5 bases). The CDR3 has 15 amino acids. The V gene lost 1 base and the J gene lost 4 bases, with 13 bases spanning the gap. In germline, CDR1 is SGHAT, CDR2 FQNNGV. The full variable domain, its missing parts supplied by reference TRBV11-2 and TRBJ1-2, is EAGVAQSPRYKIIEKRQSVAFWCNPISGHATLYWYQQILGQGPKLLIQFQNNGVVDDSQLPKDRFSAERLKGVDSTLKIQPAKLEDSAVYLCASSLAPDIPYGYTFGSGTRLTVV.

The chain employs TRBV12-5 and TRBJ1-5, with TRBD1 matching over 7 bases. Germline CDR1 reads LGHNT; CDR2 reads FRNRAP. The V gene end was trimmed by 3 bases and the J gene end by 8 bases; junction bases not matched to a gene: 7. CDR3 length: 14 amino acids. CDR3 nucleotides: TGTGCTAGTGGTTTACTGGGACAGAGGGAGCCCCAGCATTTT. Encoded protein: CASGLLGQREPQHF.

The CDR3 nucleotides read TGTGCCAGCAGCTTAAGGGTGTCAGGGCAAACAATTCGGGATTCACCCCTCCACTTT. Amino acid sequence: CASSLRVSGQTIRDSPLHF. This chain links TRBV7-8 with TRBJ1-6, with a weak D call TRBD1 (5 bases). CDR1 is SGHVS, CDR2 FQNEAQ, per germline. Trimming shortened V by 2 bases and J by 8 bases, and 25 bases separated the two germline ends. The CDR3 has 19 residues.

The rearrangement joins TRBV28 to TRBJ2-5; TRBD2 aligns across 7 bases. V trimming: 3 bases; J trimming: 2 bases; junction bases outside the gene matches: 3. CDR3 length equals 14 residues. CDR1 and CDR2 from the germline V gene are MDHEN and SYDVKM. Here the CDR3 reads CASSLPAGQETQYF. In nucleotides, the CDR3 is TGTGCCAGCAGTTTGCCAGCGGGGCAAGAGACCCAGTACTTC.

The chain carries TRBV5-4 and TRBJ2-5; D not certain. The CDR3 runs 13 residues. In germline, CDR1 is SGHNT, CDR2 YYREEE (reference sequence). With 3 bases removed from V and 5 bases from J, the gap between germline ends came to 11 bases. The CDR3 DNA sequence: TGTGCCAGCAGCTGGCTAGAGAGGGAGACCCAGTACTTC. It codes for CASSWLERETQYF.

The chain carries TRBV19 and TRBJ2-2; 7 bases align to TRBD1. Looked up from germline, CDR1 is LNHDA and CDR2 is SQIVND (reference sequence). The V and J ends lost 8 bases and 7 bases, in that order; junction bases with no gene match: 13. The CDR3 has 15 residues. As DNA, the CDR3 is TGTGCCAGTCTCGGCCCGGGACAGAGTTACGGGGAGCTGTTTTTT. It yields the protein CASLGPGQSYGELFF.

The chain combines TRBV2 with TRBJ1-5; D remains unclear. Germline V lookup: CDR1 SNHLY, CDR2 FYNNEI. V was cut by 1 base and J by 10 bases, with 8 bases left in between. The CDR3 covers 12 residues. As DNA, the CDR3 is TGTGCCAGCAGTGAAGGACTATATCCCCAGCATTTT. The encoded protein is CASSEGLYPQHF.

The chain joins TRBV29-1 to TRBJ1-2; TRBD1 is a possible D gene (5 bases). The germline CDR1 and CDR2 sequences are SQVTM and ANQGSEA. This CDR3 region has 15 residues. Trimming took off 3 bases at V and 0 bases at J, with 14 bases between the two ends. CDR3 residues: CSVELGGGANYGYTF. CDR3 nucleotides: TGCAGCGTTGAGTTGGGGGGGGGAGCTAACTATGGCTACACCTTC.

The chain recombines TRBV7-8 with TRBJ2-7; 8 bases line up with TRBD2. Germline values: CDR1 SGHVS, CDR2 FQNEAQ. CDR3 size: 16 residues. The V gene end was trimmed by 2 bases and the J gene end by 7 bases; junction bases not matched to a gene: 13. The CDR3 spells CASSLRRTGGPQEQYF. In nucleotides, the CDR3 is TGTGCCAGCAGCTTACGTCGGACGGGAGGGCCTCAAGAGCAGTACTTC. The full variable domain, its missing parts supplied by reference TRBV7-8 and TRBJ2-7, is GAGVSQSPRYKVAKRGQDVALRCDPISGHVSLFWYQQALGQGPEFLTYFQNEAQLDKSGLPSDRFFAERPEGSVSTLKIQRTQQEDSAVYLCASSLRRTGGPQEQYFGPGTRLTVT.

The V call is TRBV5-4, the J call TRBJ2-3, with 7 bases identical to TRBD1. Unmatched junction bases numbered 5, after V lost 5 bases and J lost 2 bases. Germline V CDR1 and CDR2: SGHNT, YYREEE (reference sequence). CDR3 size: 14 residues. As DNA, the CDR3 is TGTGCCAGCAGGAGGGACAGTTCCACAGATACGCAGTATTTT. Its translation: CASRRDSSTDTQYF.

This sequence joins TRBV4-1 and TRBJ2-2; 11 bases match TRBD1. The V gene's germline CDR1 is MGHRA and CDR2 YSYEKL. This CDR3 is 16 amino acids long. J was trimmed by 5 bases and V by 4 bases; bases with no gene match: 6. The CDR3 loop reads CASSRGQGAGTGELFF. The DNA for the CDR3 is TGCGCCAGCAGCCGCGGACAGGGGGCCGGAACCGGGGAGCTGTTTTTT.

V usage is TRBV4-3 and J usage is TRBJ2-2; tentative D call: TRBD2 (7 bases). The CDR3 is 16 amino acids. V shed 3 bases and J shed 9 bases, with 20 bases lying between them. Germline V gene sequence: CDR1 LGHNA, CDR2 YSLEER. The CDR3 loop is CASSQEGGTRMRELFF. CDR3 sequence (DNA): TGCGCCAGCAGCCAGGAGGGGGGGACAAGGATGCGGGAGCTGTTTTTT.

The V and J genes are TRBV19 and TRBJ2-1; D unclear. V was cut by 5 bases and J by 0 bases, with 5 bases left in between. This CDR3 spans 13 amino acids. CDR1 is LNHDA and CDR2 is SQIVND in the germline V gene (reference sequence). The CDR3 DNA is TGTGCCAGTAGTTTTAACTCCTACAATGAGCAGTTCTTC. Translating it yields CASSFNSYNEQFF.

The J gene is TRBJ1-5, the V gene TRBV6-6; D uncertain. Germline CDR1 MNHNY, CDR2 SVGAGI (reference sequence). Trimming shortened V by 5 bases and J by 0 bases, and 14 bases separated the two germline ends. The length of the CDR3 is 16 residues. Here the CDR3 reads CASSQTDGYSNQPQHF. DNA for the CDR3: TGTGCCAGCAGTCAAACCGACGGGTATAGCAATCAGCCCCAGCATTTT.

The chain employs TRBV28 and TRBJ2-5; tentatively, D is TRBD1 (6 bases). Germline lookup yields CDR1 MDHEN and CDR2 SYDVKM. With 5 bases removed from V and 1 base from J, the gap between germline ends came to 14 bases. The CDR3 is made up of 15 amino acids. The CDR3 loop reads CASSPSGTRQETQYF. CDR3 nucleotide sequence: TGTGCCAGCAGTCCCAGTGGGACACGCCAAGAGACCCAGTACTTC.

This clone was observed a handful of times. V gene TRBV27 combines with J gene TRBJ2-2, with 14 positions matching TRBD2. Germline V gene sequence: CDR1 MNHEY, CDR2 SMNVEV (reference sequence). This CDR3 comprises 16 residues. V shed 5 bases, J shed 7 bases, and the junction held 6 bases outside the gene matches. The CDR3 sequence: CASSPKGLAGVGELFF. Here the CDR3 DNA reads TGTGCCAGCAGTCCGAAGGGACTAGCGGGAGTCGGGGAGCTGTTTTTT.

The chain's CDR3 is CASSTGFGTEAFF. For the CDR3, the DNA is TGTGCCAGCAGTACAGGGTTTGGCACTGAAGCTTTCTTT. The rearrangement joins TRBV6-4 to TRBJ1-1; possible D gene TRBD1, 6 bases. Trimming removed 5 bases at V and 4 bases at J, with 11 bases between. The CDR3 extends over 13 amino acids. Germline V gene sequence: CDR1 MRHNA, CDR2 SNTAGT.

This clone appeared once. The chain uses TRBV7-3 and TRBJ2-3; TRBD2 might be the D (6 bases). V gave up 4 bases and J gave up 3 bases, with 14 bases separating them. CDR1 and CDR2 from the germline V gene are SGHTA and FQGTGA. The CDR3 covers 15 residues. The CDR3 loop reads CASSSSRAGTDTQYF. CDR3 in DNA: TGTGCCAGCAGCTCCTCTAGGGCGGGAACAGATACGCAGTATTTT.

The CDR3 loop reads CAGVAGVYNEQFF. The CDR3 DNA is TGTGCCGGTGTGGCGGGAGTCTACAATGAGCAGTTCTTC. The V gene is TRBV6-1, the J gene TRBJ2-1; 7 bases fit TRBD2. The trim removed 11 bases at V and 3 bases at J, leaving 7 bases unmatched. This CDR3 has 13 residues. Germline CDR1 and CDR2: MNHNS and SASEGT.

The V call is TRBV28, the J call TRBJ2-5, with 7 bases fitting TRBD2. Looked up from germline, CDR1 is MDHEN and CDR2 is SYDVKM. This CDR3 has 15 residues. With V trimmed by 3 bases and J by 5 bases, 9 bases remained unmatched. CDR3 coding DNA: TGTGCCAGCAGTTTGTCGCGGGAGTTCGGGGAGACCCAGTACTTC. This codes for CASSLSREFGETQYF.